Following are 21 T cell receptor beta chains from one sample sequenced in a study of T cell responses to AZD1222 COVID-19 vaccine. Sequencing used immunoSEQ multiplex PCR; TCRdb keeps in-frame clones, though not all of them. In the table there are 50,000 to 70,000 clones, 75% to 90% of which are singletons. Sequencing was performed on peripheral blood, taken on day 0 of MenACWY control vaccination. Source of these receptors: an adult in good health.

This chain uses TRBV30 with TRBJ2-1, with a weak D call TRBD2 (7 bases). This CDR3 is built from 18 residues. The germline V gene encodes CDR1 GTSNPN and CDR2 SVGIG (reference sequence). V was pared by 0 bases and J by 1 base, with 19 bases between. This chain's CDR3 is CAWSVGRGIGGSYNEQFF. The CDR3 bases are TGTGCCTGGAGTGTCGGGCGGGGGATAGGGGGTTCCTACAATGAGCAGTTCTTC.

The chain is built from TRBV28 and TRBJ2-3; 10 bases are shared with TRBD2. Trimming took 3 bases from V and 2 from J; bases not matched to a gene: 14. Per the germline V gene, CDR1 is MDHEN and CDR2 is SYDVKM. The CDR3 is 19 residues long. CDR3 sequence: CASSFGLAVGVLVTDTQYF. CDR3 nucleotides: TGTGCCAGCAGTTTCGGACTAGCGGTAGGGGTATTAGTCACAGATACGCAGTATTTT. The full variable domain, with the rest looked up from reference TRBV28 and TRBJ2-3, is DVKVTQSSRYLVKRTGEKVFLECVQDMDHENMFWYRQDPGLGLRLIYFSYDVKMKEKGDIPEGYSVSREKKERFSLILESASTNQTSMYLCASSFGLAVGVLVTDTQYFGPGTRLTVL.

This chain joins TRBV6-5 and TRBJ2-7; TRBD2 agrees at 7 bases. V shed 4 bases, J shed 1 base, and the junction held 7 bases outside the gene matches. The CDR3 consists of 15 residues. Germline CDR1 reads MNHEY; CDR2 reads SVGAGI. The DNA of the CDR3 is TGTGCCAGCAGTTCCGCGCGGGGGACTTCCTACGAGCAGTACTTC. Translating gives CASSSARGTSYEQYF.

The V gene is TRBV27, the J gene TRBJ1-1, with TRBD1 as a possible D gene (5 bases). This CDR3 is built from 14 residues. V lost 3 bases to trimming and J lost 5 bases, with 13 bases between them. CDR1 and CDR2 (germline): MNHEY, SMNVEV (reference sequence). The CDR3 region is CASSLAGGGTEAFF. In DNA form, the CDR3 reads TGTGCCAGCAGTTTGGCGGGGGGTGGTACTGAAGCTTTCTTT.

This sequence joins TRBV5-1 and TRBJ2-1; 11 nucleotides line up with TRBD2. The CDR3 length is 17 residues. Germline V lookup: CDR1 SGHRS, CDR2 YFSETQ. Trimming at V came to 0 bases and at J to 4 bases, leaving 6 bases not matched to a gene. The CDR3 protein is CASSLAPASGGYNEQFF. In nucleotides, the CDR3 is TGCGCCAGCAGCTTGGCCCCCGCTAGCGGGGGGTACAATGAGCAGTTCTTC.

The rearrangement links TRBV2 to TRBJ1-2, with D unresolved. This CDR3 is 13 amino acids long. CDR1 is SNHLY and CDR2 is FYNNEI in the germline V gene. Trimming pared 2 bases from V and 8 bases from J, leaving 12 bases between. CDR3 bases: TGTGCCAGCAGTGAAAGGGCCGGCAGGGGCTACACCTTC. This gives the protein CASSERAGRGYTF.

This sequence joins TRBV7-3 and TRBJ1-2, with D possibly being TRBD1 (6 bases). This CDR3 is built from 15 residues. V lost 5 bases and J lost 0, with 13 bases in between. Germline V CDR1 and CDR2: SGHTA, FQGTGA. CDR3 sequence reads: CASSPDRSSNYGYTF. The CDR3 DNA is TGTGCCAGCAGCCCAGACAGGAGTTCTAACTATGGCTACACCTTC.

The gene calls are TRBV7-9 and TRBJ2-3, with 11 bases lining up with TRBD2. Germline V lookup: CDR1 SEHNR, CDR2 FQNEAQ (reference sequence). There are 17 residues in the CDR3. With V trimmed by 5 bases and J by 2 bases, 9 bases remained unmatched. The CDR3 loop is CASSESGTSGYTDTQYF. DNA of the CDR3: TGTGCCAGCAGCGAATCCGGGACTAGCGGATACACAGATACGCAGTATTTT.

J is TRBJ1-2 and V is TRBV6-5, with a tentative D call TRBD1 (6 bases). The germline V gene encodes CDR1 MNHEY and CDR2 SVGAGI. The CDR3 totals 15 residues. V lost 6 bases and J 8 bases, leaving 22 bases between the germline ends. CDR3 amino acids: CASSPGERRFEGYTF. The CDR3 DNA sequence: TGTGCCAGCAGCCCAGGGGAGCGTCGCTTTGAGGGCTACACCTTC.

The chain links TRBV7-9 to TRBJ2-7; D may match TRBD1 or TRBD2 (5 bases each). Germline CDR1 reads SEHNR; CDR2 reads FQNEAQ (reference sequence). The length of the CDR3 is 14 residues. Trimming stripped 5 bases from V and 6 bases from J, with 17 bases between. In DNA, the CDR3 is TGTGCCAGCAGCCGAAGGGGAAGGGAGACCGAGCAGTACTTC. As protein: CASSRRGRETEQYF.

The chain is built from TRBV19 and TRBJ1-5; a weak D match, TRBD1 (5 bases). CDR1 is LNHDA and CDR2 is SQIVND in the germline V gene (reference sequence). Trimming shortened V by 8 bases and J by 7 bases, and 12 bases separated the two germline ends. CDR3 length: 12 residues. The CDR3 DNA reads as TGTGCCAGTCGGGGGGTGGAACAGCCCCAGCATTTT. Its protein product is CASRGVEQPQHF.

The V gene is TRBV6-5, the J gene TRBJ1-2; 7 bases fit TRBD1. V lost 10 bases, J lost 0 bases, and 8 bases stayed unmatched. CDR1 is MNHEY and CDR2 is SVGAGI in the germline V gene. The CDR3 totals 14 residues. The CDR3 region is CAIRGGPANYGYTF. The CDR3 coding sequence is TGTGCCATCAGGGGGGGGCCCGCTAACTATGGCTACACCTTC.

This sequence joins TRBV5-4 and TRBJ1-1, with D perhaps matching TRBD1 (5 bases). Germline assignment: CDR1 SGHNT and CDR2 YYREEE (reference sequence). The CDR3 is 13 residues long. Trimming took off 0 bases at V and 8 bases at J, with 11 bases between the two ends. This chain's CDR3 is CASSLGGTREAFF. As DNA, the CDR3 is TGTGCCAGCAGCTTGGGAGGGACCCGGGAAGCTTTCTTT.

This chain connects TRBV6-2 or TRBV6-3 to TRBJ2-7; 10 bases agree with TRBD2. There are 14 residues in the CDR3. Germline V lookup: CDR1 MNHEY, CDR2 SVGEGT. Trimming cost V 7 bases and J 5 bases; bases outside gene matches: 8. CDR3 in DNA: TGTGCCAGCACCCCGATAGCGGGAGGCCACGAGCAGTACTTC. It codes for CASTPIAGGHEQYF.

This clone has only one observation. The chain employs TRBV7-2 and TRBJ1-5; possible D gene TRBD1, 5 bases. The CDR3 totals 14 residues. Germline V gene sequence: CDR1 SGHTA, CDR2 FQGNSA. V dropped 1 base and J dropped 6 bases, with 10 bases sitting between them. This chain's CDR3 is CASSLEGFFQPQHF. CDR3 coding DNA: TGTGCCAGCAGCTTAGAGGGGTTTTTTCAGCCCCAGCATTTT.

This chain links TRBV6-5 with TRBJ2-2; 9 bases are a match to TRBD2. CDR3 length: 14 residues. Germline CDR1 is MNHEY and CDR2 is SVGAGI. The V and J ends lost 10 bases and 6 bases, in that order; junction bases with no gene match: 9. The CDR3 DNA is TGTGCCACCACCATAGCGGGAGAGTCCGGGGAGCTGTTTTTT. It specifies CATTIAGESGELFF.

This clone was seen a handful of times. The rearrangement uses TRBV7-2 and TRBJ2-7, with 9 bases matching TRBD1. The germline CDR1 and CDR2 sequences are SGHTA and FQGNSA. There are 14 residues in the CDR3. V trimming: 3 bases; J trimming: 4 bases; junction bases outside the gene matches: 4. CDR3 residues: CASSLPGQGYEQYF. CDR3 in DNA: TGTGCCAGCAGCTTGCCGGGACAGGGATACGAGCAGTACTTC. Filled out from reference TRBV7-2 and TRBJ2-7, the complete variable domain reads GAGVSQSPSNKVTEKGKDVELRCDPISGHTALYWYRQSLGQGLEFLIYFQGNSAPDKSGLPSDRFSAERTGGSVSTLTIQRTQQEDSAVYLCASSLPGQGYEQYFGPGTRLTVT.

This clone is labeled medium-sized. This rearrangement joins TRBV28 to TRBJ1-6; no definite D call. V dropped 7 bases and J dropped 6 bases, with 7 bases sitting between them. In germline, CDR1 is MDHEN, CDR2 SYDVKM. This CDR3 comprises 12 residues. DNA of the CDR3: TGTGCCAGCACCCGGGGTAATTCACCCCTCCACTTT. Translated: CASTRGNSPLHF.

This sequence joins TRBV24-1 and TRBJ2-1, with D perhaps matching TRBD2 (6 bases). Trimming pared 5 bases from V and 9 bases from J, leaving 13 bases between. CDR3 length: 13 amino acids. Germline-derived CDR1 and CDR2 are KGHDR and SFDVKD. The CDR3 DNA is TGTGCCACCAGTGCACTAGCAGTTGCTGAGCAGTTCTTC. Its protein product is CATSALAVAEQFF.

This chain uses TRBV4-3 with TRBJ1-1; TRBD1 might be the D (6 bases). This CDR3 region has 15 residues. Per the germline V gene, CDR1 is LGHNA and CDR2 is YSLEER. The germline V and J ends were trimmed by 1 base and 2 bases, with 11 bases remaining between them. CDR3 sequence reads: CASSQATGINTEAFF. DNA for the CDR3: TGCGCCAGCAGCCAAGCGACAGGAATTAACACTGAAGCTTTCTTT.

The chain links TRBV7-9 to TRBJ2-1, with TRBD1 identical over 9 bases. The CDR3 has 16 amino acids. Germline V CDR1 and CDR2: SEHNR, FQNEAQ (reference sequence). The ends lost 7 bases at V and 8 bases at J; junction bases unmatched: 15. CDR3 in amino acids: CASIPSVGQGIDEQFF. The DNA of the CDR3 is TGTGCCAGCATCCCTAGCGTCGGACAGGGGATCGATGAGCAGTTCTTC.